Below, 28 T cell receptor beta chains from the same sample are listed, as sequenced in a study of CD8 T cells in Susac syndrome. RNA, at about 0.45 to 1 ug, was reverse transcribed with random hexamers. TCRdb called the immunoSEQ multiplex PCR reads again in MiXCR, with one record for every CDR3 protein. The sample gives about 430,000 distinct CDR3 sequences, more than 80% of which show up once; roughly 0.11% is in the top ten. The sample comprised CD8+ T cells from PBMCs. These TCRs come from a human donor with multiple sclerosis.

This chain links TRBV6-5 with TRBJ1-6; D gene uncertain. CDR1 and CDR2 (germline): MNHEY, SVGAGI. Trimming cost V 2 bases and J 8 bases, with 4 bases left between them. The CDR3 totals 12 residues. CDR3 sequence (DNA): TGTGCCAGCAGTTACAAGGATTCACCCCTCCACTTT. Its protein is CASSYKDSPLHF.

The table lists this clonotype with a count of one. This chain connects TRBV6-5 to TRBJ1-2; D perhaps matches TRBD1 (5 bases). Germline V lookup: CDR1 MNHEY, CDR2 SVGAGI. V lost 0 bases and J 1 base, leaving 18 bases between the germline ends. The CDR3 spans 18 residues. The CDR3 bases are TGTGCCAGCAGTTACTCAGCCGTAGGGGAGGGGATTAACTATGGCTACACCTTC. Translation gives CASSYSAVGEGINYGYTF.

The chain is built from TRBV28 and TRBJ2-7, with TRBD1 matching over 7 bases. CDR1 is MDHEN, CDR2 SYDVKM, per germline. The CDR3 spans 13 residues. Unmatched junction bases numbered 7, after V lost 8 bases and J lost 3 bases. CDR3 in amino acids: CASLKGAGYEQYF. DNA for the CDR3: TGTGCCAGCCTAAAGGGGGCAGGCTACGAGCAGTACTTC.

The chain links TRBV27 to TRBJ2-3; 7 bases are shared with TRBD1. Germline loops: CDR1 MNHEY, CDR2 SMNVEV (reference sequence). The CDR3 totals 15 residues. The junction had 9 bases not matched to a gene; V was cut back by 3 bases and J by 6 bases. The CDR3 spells CASSLIGGTLDTQYF. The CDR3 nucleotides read TGTGCCAGCAGTTTGATAGGGGGCACGCTCGATACGCAGTATTTT.

CDR3 sequence reads: CASSRQQPLDGYTF. The CDR3 coding sequence is TGTGCCAGCTCAAGACAGCAACCCTTAGATGGCTACACCTTC. This chain joins TRBV18 and TRBJ1-2; the D gene is possibly TRBD1 (5 bases). The length of the CDR3 is 14 residues. The ends were cut back, 5 bases at V and 6 bases at J, with 16 bases in the middle. Germline lookup yields CDR1 KGHSH and CDR2 LQKENI.

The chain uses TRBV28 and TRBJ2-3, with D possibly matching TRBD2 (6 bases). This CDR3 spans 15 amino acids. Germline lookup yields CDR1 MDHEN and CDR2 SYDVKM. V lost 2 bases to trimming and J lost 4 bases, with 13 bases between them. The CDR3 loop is CASSLGRERSDTQYF. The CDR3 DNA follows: TGTGCCAGCAGTTTAGGTCGGGAGAGGTCAGATACGCAGTATTTT.

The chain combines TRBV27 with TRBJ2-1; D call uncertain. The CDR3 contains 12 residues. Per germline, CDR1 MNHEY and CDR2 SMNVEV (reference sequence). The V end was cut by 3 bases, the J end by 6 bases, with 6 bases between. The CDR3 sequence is CASSFNGNEQFF. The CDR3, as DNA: TGTGCCAGCAGTTTTAACGGCAATGAGCAGTTCTTC.

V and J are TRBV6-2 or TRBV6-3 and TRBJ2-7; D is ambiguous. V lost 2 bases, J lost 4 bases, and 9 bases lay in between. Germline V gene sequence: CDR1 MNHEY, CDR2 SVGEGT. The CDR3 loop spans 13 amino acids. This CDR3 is CASSYGTWYEQYF. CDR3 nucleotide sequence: TGTGCCAGCAGTTACGGTACGTGGTACGAGCAGTACTTC.

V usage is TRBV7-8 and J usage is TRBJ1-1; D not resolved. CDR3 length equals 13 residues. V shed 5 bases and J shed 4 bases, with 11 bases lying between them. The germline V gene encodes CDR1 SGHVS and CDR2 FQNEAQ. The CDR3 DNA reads TGTGCCAGCAGCGTGGATCATGCCACTGAAGCTTTCTTT. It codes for CASSVDHATEAFF.

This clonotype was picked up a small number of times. The CDR3 nucleotides are TGTGCCAGTAGTTTAACTAGCGGGGGCTCCTACAATGAGCAGTTCTTC. It is translated as CASSLTSGGSYNEQFF. The chain joins TRBV19 to TRBJ2-1; the match to TRBD2 covers 11 bases. The J segment lost 0 bases and the V segment lost 5 bases, leaving 3 bases of the junction unmatched. Germline V gene sequence: CDR1 LNHDA, CDR2 SQIVND (reference sequence). CDR3 size: 16 residues.

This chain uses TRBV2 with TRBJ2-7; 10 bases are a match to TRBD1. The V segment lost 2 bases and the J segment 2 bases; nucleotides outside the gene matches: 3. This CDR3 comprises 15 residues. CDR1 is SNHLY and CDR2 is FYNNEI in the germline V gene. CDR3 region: CASSESGQGAYEQYF. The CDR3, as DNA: TGTGCCAGCAGTGAATCCGGACAGGGGGCCTACGAGCAGTACTTC.

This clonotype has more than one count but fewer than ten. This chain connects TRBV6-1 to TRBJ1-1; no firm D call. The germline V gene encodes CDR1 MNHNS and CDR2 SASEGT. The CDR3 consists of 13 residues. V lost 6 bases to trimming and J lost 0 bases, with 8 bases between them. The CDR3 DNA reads TGTGCCAGCAGCCACCGTATGAACACTGAAGCTTTCTTT. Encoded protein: CASSHRMNTEAFF.

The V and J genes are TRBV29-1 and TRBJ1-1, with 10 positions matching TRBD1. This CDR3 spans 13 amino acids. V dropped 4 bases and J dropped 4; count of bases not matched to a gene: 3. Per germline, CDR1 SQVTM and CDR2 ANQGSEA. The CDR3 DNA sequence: TGCAGCGTTGGATGGACAGGGGGCACTGAAGCTTTCTTT. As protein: CSVGWTGGTEAFF.

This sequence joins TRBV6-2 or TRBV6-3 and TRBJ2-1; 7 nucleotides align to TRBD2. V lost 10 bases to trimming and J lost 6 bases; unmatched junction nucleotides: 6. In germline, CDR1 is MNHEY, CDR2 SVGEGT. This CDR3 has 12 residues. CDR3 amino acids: CATGGFGNEQFF. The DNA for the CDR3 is TGTGCCACCGGGGGGTTCGGCAATGAGCAGTTCTTC.

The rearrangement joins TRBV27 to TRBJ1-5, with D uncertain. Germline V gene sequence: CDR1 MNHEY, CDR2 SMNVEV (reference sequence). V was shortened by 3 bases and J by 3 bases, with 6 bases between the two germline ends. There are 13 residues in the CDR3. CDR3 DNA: TGTGCCAGCAGTTTTGCCCTCAATCAGCCCCAGCATTTT. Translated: CASSFALNQPQHF.

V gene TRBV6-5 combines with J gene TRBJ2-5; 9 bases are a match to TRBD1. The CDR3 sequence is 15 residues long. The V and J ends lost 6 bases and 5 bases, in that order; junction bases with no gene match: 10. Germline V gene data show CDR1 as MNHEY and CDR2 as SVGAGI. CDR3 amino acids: CASSLGQGIRETQYF. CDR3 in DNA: TGTGCCAGCAGCCTCGGACAGGGGATAAGGGAGACCCAGTACTTC.

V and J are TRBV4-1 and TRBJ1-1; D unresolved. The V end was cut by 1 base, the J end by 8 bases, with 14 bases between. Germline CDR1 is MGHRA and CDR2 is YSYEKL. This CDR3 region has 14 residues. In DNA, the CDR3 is TGCGCCAGCAGCCAAGTCTCTCCTTCGGGAGAAGCTTTCTTT. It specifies CASSQVSPSGEAFF.

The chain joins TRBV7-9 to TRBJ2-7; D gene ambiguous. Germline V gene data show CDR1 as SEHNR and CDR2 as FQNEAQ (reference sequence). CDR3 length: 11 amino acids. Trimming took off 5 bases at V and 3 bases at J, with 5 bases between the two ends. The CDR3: CASSTHYEQYF. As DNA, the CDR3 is TGTGCCAGCAGCACGCACTACGAGCAGTACTTC.

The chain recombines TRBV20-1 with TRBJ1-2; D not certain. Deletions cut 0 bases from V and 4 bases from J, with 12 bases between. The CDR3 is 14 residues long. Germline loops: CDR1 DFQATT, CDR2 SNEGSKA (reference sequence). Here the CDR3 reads CSARDVGEGYGYTF. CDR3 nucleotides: TGCAGTGCTAGAGACGTCGGGGAGGGCTATGGCTACACCTTC.

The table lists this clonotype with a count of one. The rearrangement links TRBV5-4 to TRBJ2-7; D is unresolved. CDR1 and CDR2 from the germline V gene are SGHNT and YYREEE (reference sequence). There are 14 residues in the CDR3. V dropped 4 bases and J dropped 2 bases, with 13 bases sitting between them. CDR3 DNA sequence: TGTGCCAGCAGCGAGTTCAAGGAGACCTACGAGCAGTACTTC. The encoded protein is CASSEFKETYEQYF.

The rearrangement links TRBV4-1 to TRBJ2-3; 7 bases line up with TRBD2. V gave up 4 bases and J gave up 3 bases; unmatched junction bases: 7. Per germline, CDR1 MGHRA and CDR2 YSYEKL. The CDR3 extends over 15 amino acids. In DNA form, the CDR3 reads TGCGCCAGCAGCCCGCTAGCGGAGGAGACAGATACGCAGTATTTT. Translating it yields CASSPLAEETDTQYF.

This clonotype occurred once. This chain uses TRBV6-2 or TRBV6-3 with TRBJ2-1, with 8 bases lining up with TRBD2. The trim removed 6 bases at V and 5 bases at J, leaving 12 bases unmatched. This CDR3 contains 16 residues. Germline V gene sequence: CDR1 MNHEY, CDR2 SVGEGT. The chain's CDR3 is CASSLLLAGGDNEQFF. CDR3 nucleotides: TGTGCCAGCAGCCTCCTTCTAGCGGGTGGGGACAATGAGCAGTTCTTC.

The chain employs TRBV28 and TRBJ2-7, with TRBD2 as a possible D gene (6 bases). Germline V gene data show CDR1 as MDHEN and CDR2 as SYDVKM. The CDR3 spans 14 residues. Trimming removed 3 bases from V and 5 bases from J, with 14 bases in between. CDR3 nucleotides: TGTGCCAGCAGTTTCCCCGGGAGCTTCGACGAGCAGTACTTC. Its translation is CASSFPGSFDEQYF. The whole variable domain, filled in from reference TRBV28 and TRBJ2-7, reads DVKVTQSSRYLVKRTGEKVFLECVQDMDHENMFWYRQDPGLGLRLIYFSYDVKMKEKGDIPEGYSVSREKKERFSLILESASTNQTSMYLCASSFPGSFDEQYFGPGTRLTVT.

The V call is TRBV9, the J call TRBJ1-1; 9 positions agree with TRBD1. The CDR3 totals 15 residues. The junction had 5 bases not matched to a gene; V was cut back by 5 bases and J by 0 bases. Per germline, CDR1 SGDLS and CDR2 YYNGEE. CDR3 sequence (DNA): TGTGCCAGCAGTGAGGACAGGGGCTTGAACACTGAAGCTTTCTTT. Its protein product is CASSEDRGLNTEAFF.

The CDR3 loop reads CAGEESTEAFF. The CDR3 DNA reads TGTGCCGGGGAGGAGAGCACTGAAGCTTTCTTT. The chain has TRBV30 and TRBJ1-1; D is ambiguous. This CDR3 comprises 11 residues. Trimming pared 8 bases from V and 4 bases from J, leaving 11 bases between. Germline V lookup: CDR1 GTSNPN, CDR2 SVGIG (reference sequence). Supplemented by reference TRBV30 and TRBJ1-1, the full variable domain reads SQTIHQWPATLVQPVGSPLSLECTVEGTSNPNLYWYRQAAGRGLQLLFYSVGIGQISSEVPQNLSASRPQDRQFILSSKKLLLSDSGFYLCAGEESTEAFFGQGTRLTVV.

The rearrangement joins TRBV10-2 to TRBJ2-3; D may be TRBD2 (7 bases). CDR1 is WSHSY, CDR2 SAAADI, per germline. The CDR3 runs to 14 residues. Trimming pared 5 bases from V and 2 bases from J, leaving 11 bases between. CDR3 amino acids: CASSPRGPTDTQYF. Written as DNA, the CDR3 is TGCGCCAGCAGTCCGCGGGGGCCCACAGATACGCAGTATTTT.

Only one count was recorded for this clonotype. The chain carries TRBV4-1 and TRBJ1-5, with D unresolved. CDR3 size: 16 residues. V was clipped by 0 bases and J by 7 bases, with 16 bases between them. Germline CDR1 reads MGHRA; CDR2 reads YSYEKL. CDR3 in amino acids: CASSQDRTQVGQPQHF. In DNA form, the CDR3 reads TGCGCCAGCAGCCAAGATCGAACGCAGGTGGGACAGCCCCAGCATTTT.

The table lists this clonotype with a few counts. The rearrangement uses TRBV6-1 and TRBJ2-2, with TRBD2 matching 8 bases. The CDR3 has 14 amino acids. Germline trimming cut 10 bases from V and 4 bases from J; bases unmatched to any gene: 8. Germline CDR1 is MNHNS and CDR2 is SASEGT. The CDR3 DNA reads TGTGCCACCCCCGGGGGGGTAGGCACCGGGGAGCTGTTTTTT. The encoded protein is CATPGGVGTGELFF.